This section outlines one TCR beta chain sequence together with its context. Produced via immunoSEQ multiplex PCR; TCRdb's table is partial and in-frame only. The table records about 200,000 clones, around nine tenths of them present only once. The data belong to a study of blood T cell repertoires in COVID-19. Germline values: CDR1 MNHNY, CDR2 SVGAGI (reference sequence). Trimming at V came to 4 bases and at J to 7 bases, leaving 8 bases not matched to a gene. CDR3 length: 15 amino acids. The receptor was isolated from a man aged 18 to 29 with active or convalescent COVID-19. Specimen: peripheral blood. The rearrangement uses TRBV6-6 and TRBJ2-3; TRBD2 matches at 10 bases. The CDR3 DNA follows: TGTGCCAGCAGTTCCTTCAGCGGGGGGGCCCATACGCAGTATTTT. This codes for CASSSFSGGAHTQYF.